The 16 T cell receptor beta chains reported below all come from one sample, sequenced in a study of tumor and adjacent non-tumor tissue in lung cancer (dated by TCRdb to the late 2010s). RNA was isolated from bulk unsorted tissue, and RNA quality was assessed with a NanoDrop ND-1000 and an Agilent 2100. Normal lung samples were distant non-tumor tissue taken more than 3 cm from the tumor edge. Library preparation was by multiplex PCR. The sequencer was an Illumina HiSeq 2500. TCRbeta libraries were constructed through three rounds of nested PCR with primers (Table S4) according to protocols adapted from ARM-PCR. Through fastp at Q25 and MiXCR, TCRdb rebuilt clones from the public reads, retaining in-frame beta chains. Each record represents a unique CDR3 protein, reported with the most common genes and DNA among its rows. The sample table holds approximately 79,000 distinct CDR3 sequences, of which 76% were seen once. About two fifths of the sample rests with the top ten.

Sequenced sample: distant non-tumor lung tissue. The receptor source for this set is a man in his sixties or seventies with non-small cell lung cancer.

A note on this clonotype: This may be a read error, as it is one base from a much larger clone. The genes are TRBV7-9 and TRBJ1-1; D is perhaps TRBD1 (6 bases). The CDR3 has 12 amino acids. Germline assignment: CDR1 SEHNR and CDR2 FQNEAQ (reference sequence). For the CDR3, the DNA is TGTGCCGGCAGTCACAGGGAATTTGAAGCTTTCTTT. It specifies CAGSHREFEAFF.

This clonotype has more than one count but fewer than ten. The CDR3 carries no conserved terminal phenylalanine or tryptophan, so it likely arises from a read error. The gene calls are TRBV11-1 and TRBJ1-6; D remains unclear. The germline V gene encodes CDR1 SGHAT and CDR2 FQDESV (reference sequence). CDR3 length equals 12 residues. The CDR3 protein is CPSSLDRSPLHL. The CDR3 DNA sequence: TGTCCCAGCAGCTTGGATCGTTCACCCCTCCACCTT.

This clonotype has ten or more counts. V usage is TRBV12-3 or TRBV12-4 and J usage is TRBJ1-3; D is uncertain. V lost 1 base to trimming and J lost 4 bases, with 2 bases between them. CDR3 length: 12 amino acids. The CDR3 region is CASSLEGNTIYF. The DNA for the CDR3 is TGTGCCAGCAGTTTAGAAGGAAACACCATATATTTT.

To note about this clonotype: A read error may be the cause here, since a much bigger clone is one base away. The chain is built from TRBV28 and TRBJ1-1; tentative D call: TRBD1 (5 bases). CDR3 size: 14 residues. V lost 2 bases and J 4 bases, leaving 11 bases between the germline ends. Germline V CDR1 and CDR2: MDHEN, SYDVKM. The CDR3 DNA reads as TGTGCCAGCAGTTTAGGGGGACCCACCACTGAAGCTTTCTTT. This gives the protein CASSLGGPTTEAFF.

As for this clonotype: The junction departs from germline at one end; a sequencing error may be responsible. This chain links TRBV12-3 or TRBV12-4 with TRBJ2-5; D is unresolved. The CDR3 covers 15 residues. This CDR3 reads CPSNGLVGVVETQYF. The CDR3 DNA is TGTCCCAGCAACGGGCTAGTAGGAGTGGTGGAGACCCAGTACTTC.

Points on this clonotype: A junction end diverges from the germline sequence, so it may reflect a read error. DNA for the CDR3: TGTGCCAGCAGAAAGGAACACAGAACAGGGACAGGTTCACACCTCCAATTT. Protein: CASRKEHRTGTGSHLQF. V and J are TRBV6-6 and TRBJ1-6; the match to TRBD1 covers 8 bases. The V gene's germline CDR1 is MNHNY and CDR2 SVGAGI (reference sequence). The CDR3 consists of 17 residues.

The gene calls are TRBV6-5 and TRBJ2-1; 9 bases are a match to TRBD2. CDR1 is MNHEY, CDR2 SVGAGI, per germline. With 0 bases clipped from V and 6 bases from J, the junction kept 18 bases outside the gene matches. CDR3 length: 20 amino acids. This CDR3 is CASSYSISGIAGVESNEQFF. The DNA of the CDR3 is TGTGCCAGCAGTTACTCGATATCGGGAATAGCGGGAGTGGAATCCAATGAGCAGTTCTTC.

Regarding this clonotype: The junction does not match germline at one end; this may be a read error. CDR3 residues: CASSPTSGNYEQYF. CDR3 DNA: TGCGCCAGTTCCCCGACTAGCGGGAACTACGAGCAATACTTC. The rearrangement joins TRBV4-1 to TRBJ2-7, with 11 bases lining up with TRBD2. This CDR3 comprises 14 residues. Germline V CDR1 and CDR2: MGHRA, YSYEKL.

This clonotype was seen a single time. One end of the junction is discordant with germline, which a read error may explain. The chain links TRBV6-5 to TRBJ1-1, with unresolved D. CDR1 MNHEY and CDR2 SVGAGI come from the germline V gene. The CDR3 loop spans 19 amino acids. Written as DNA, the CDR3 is TGTGTCAGCAGTTACCACTCGAGGGTACCTTCTTCCGCGAACACTGAAGCTTTCTTT. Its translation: CVSSYHSRVPSSANTEAFF.

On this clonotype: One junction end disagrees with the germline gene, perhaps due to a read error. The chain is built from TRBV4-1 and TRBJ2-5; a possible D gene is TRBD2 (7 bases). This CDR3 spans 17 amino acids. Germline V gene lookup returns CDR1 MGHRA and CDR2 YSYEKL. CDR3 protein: CDSSQDPSRGQQETQYF. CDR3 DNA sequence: TGCGACAGCAGCCAAGATCCCTCGCGGGGGCAACAAGAGACCCAATACTTC.

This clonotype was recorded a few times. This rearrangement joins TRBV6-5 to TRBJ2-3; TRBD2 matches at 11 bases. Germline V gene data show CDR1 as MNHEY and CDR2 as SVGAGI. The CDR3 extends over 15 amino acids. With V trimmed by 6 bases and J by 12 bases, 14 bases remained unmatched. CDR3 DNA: TGTGCCAGCAGGTTACTAGCGGGGGACACAGATGCACAGTATTTT. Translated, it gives CASRLLAGDTDAQYF.

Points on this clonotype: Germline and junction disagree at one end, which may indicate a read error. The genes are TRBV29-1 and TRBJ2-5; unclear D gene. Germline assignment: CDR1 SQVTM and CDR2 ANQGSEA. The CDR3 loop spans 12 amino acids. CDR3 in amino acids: CSGRRAQETQYF. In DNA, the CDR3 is TGCAGCGGTAGAAGGGCTCAAGAGACCCAATACTTC.

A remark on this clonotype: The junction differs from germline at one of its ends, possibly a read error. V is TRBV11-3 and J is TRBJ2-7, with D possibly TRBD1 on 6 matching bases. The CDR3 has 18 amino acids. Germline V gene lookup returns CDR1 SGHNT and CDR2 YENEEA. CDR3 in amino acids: CASSLAGTSGSMTYEQYF. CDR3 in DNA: TGTGCCAGCAGCTTAGCGGGGACAAGCGGCTCTATGACCTATGAGCAGTACTTC.

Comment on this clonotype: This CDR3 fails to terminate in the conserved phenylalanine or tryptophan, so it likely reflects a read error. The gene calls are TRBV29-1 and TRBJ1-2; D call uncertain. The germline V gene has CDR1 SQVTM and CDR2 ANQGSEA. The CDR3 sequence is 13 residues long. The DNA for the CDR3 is TGCAGTGTTATCCAGACGGGAGCCTATGGCTACACCCTC. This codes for CSVIQTGAYGYTL.

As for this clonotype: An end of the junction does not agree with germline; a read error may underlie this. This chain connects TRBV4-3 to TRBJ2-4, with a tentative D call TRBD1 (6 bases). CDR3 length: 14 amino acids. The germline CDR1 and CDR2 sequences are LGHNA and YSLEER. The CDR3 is CASSQTGAKKIQHF. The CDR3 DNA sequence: TGCGCCAGCAGCCAGACAGGAGCCAAAAAGATTCAGCACTTC.

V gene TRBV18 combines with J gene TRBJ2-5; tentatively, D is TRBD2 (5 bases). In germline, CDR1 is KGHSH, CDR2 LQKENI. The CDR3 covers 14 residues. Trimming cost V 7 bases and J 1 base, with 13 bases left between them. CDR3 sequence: CASLPAGGQETQYF. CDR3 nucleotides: TGTGCCAGCTTACCGGCCGGAGGCCAAGAGACCCAGTACTTC.